This T cell receptor beta chain was recorded in a study of blood T cell repertoires in COVID-19. Study in general: From T cells, B-cell-depleted T cells, or PBMCs came the material, which was cDNA or gDNA.

As handled by the study authors: Cell counts per sample came from amplifying reference gene primers. The protocol was immunoSEQ multiplex PCR, while the TCRdb copy is restricted to in-frame clones and leaves out a portion. D and trimming were read from the DNA, whereas the V and J calls and clone size are those reported in that table. The sample lists roughly 400,000 clones, approximately 85% occurring once. The receptor was derived from a woman in her 40s with acute COVID-19. The sequenced sample consisted of PBMCs or T cells enriched from blood (not recorded which).

The DNA of the CDR3 is TGTGCCAGCAGTTACGGGATAACGGGGGGGCGCGGGGAGCTGTTTTTT. It encodes CASSYGITGGRGELFF. The chain links TRBV6-5 to TRBJ2-2; 8 nucleotides match TRBD2. The CDR3 covers 16 residues. V shed 2 bases, J shed 7 bases, and the junction held 9 bases outside the gene matches. CDR1 MNHEY and CDR2 SVGAGI come from the germline V gene.